Included here is one TCR beta chain sequence, with context. A junction boundary mismatches the germline segment, possibly from a read error. Time point noted: newly diagnosed GD, antithyroid drugs for less than 3 months. PBMCs provided the RNA from which the TCR library was made. The collection involved drawing roughly 10 milliliters of peripheral blood into EDTA tubes. This specimen comes from a study of regulatory T cells in long-lasting Graves disease. There are 15 residues in the CDR3. Looked up from germline, CDR1 is SGHTA and CDR2 is FQGNSA. The authors built TCR beta libraries using iRepertoire HTBI primers and Arm-PCR of CDR3 regions. TCRdb re-called the multiplex PCR reads through MiXCR, storing one row per CDR3 protein. The sample includes about 440,000 distinct CDR3 sequences, around 15% seen only once; the top ten take about 23%. The data also belong to a second study, concerning T cells in Graves' hyperthyroidism and ophthalmopathy.

This TCR derives from a woman younger than 30 with Graves disease. V and J are TRBV7-2 and TRBJ1-5; D remains ambiguous. This specimen consisted of peripheral blood mononuclear cells (PBMCs), obtained at new diagnosis, from a patient treated with antithyroid drugs. The CDR3 nucleotides are TGTGCCAGCAGCTATATAGAGGGTGCAAATCAACCCCAGCATTTT. Its translation: CASSYIEGANQPQHF. Combining the CDR3 with reference TRBV7-2 and TRBJ1-5 gives the whole variable domain GAGVSQSPSNKVTEKGKDVELRCDPISGHTALYWYRQSLGQGLEFLIYFQGNSAPDKSGLPSDRFSAERTGGSVSTLTIQRTQQEDSAVYLCASSYIEGANQPQHFGDGTRLSIL.